This is a list of T cell receptor beta chains from one sample in a study of blood T cell repertoires in COVID-19. Assay used: immunoSEQ multiplex PCR; TCRdb lists only in-frame clones, some missing. The repertoire consists of 95,000 to 120,000 clones, with 88% occurring once and the leading ten covering under 2.5%. What was sequenced was peripheral blood. All receptors derive from a human donor in a cohort sampled during active COVID-19. Both conserved end residues are trimmed from each CDR3.

V: TRBV4-1; length: 14; CDR3: ASSQANTGGNSPLH
V: TRBV5-1; length: 11; CDR3: ASSRQGGETQY
V: TRBV24-1; length: 12; CDR3: ATSDPAVPGTQY
V: TRBV28; length: 11; CDR3: ASSYRGNYGYT
V: TRBV5-6; length: 9; CDR3: AYRTNYGYT
V: TRBV3-1/TRBV3-2; length: 12; CDR3: ASSQDVKGGEQY
V: TRBV6-5; length: 10; CDR3: ASLSLYYEQY
V: TRBV5-1; length: 17; CDR3: ASSSRTSGRVRGTGELF
V: TRBV7-8; length: 12; CDR3: ASSLVPEDYEQY
V: TRBV4-2; length: 14; CDR3: ASSPGREGGQETQY
V: TRBV3-1/TRBV3-2; length: 14; CDR3: ASSQNLLRGGETQY
V: TRBV7-2; length: 13; CDR3: ASRPWGQGYNEQF
V: TRBV14; length: 14; CDR3: ASSQGPGTGYNEQF
V: TRBV7-8; length: 15; CDR3: ASSSRTSGSSYNEQF
V: TRBV5-5; length: 13; CDR3: ASAIPGGGRETQY
V: TRBV7-8; length: 14; CDR3: ASSLGSDRANTEAF
V: TRBV2; length: 13; CDR3: AAGRGSYSNQPQH
V: TRBV7-3; length: 14; CDR3: ASSKGGGRAGDEQF
V: TRBV3-1/TRBV3-2; length: 14; CDR3: ASNLGGGSFGGELF
V: TRBV9; length: 13; CDR3: ASSAGTTNTGELF
V: TRBV15; length: 13; CDR3: ATSRALAGEETQY
V: TRBV10-2; length: 14; CDR3: ASSGGTEPLSYEQY